This is a list of T cell receptor beta chains from one sample in a study of OX40 agonist ivuxolimab in advanced cancers. Clones were read by immunoSEQ multiplex PCR, and TCRdb kept only the in-frame ones, dropping some. Among tens of thousands of clones listed, roughly 84% were seen once. The starting material was CD4+ or CD8+ T cells sorted from blood, obtained in a trial of the OX40 agonist ivuxolimab. The receptor source for this set is an adult with an advanced solid tumor such as melanoma, head and neck, liver or kidney cancer. Each CDR3 is given with its conserved first and last residue. The order of the fields is clone size, J gene, V gene, D gene, CDR3 protein, CDR3 DNA. A D gene is named only where the DNA matches it firmly. Where a row states a size, it is once, few, many or the class of an expanded clone; other rows omit it.

>.|TRBJ1-4|TRBV5-1|.
CASSPGGTTTNEKLFF
TGCGCCAGCAGCCCCGGGGGCACGACAACTAATGAAAAACTGTTTTTT
>.|TRBJ1-5|TRBV6-5|.
CASSSTETSNQPQHF
TGTGCCAGCAGTAGCACAGAGACTAGCAATCAGCCCCAGCATTTT
>.|TRBJ1-3|TRBV4-3|.
CASSPEGAIGNTIYF
TGCGCCAGCAGCCCAGAGGGCGCAATTGGAAACACCATATATTTT
>.|TRBJ1-2|TRBV5-1|.
CASSLTDNYGYTF
TGCGCCAGCAGCTTGACAGATAACTATGGCTACACCTTC
>once|TRBJ1-1|TRBV28|.
CASRKGLTEAFF
TGTGCCAGCAGAAAGGGGCTGACTGAAGCTTTCTTT
>.|TRBJ2-1|TRBV29-1|.
CSVDLYNEQFF
TGCAGCGTTGACCTCTACAATGAGCAGTTCTTC
>.|TRBJ2-7|TRBV27|.
CASSTRVRTNEQYF
TGTGCCAGCAGTACGCGGGTCCGCACCAACGAGCAGTACTTC
>.|TRBJ2-1|TRBV29-1|TRBD1
CSVDRGSFYNEQFF
TGCAGCGTTGACAGGGGGAGTTTTTACAATGAGCAGTTCTTC
>.|TRBJ1-1|TRBV5-1|.
CASSKSTGRNTEAFF
TGCGCCAGCAGCAAATCCACAGGGAGGAACACTGAAGCTTTCTTT
>.|TRBJ1-6|TRBV27|TRBD1
CASRPRTGTSPLHF
TGTGCCAGCAGACCGCGGACAGGGACTTCACCCCTCCACTTT
>.|TRBJ1-1|TRBV25-1|.
CASSEFPGQEAFF
TGTGCCAGCAGTGAATTCCCCGGACAGGAAGCTTTCTTT
>few|TRBJ2-2|TRBV14|.
CASSKGSMVTGELFF
TGTGCCAGCAGCAAGGGTAGTATGGTCACCGGGGAGCTGTTTTTT
>.|TRBJ1-6|TRBV5-1|TRBD1
CASSRDDRDNSPLHF
TGCGCCAGCAGTCGTGATGACAGGGATAATTCACCCCTCCACTTT
>once|TRBJ2-4|TRBV27|.
CASSLDRDSKNIQYF
TGTGCCAGCAGTTTAGACAGAGATTCTAAAAACATTCAGTACTTC
>.|TRBJ1-1|TRBV6-5|.
CASIQPVNTEAFF
TGTGCCAGCATCCAGCCGGTTAACACTGAAGCTTTCTTT
>.|TRBJ2-5|TRBV6-6|.
CASSYSRETQYF
TGTGCCAGCAGTTACTCCCGGGAGACCCAGTACTTC
>.|TRBJ1-4|TRBV7-9|.
CASSDDLNEKLFF
TGTGCCAGCAGCGACGACTTGAATGAAAAACTGTTTTTT
>.|TRBJ1-5|TRBV4-2|.
CASSPQVDSNQPQHF
TGTGCCAGCAGCCCGCAGGTGGATAGCAATCAGCCCCAGCATTTT
>.|TRBJ2-5|TRBV10-3|.
CAISESVVVGETQYF
TGTGCCATCAGTGAGTCAGTCGTGGTGGGAGAGACCCAGTACTTC
>.|TRBJ2-7|TRBV7-3|.
CASSPQGGNSYEQYF
TGTGCCAGCAGCCCCCAGGGGGGAAACTCCTACGAGCAGTACTTC
>.|TRBJ2-7|TRBV6-5|.
CASSYSAVGITYEQYF
TGTGCCAGCAGTTACTCGGCGGTAGGTATTACCTACGAGCAGTACTTC
>once|TRBJ2-3|TRBV29-1|.
CSEITSGTDTQYF
TGCAGCGAGATCACGTCAGGCACAGATACGCAGTATTTT
>few|TRBJ2-2|TRBV7-2|TRBD2
CASSYLAGALNTGELFF
TGTGCCAGCAGCTATTTAGCGGGGGCCTTAAACACCGGGGAGCTGTTTTTT
>medium-sized|TRBJ2-5|TRBV9|TRBD2
CASSVAGGLKETQYF
TGTGCCAGCAGCGTAGCGGGGGGGCTGAAGGAGACCCAGTACTTC
>.|TRBJ2-2|TRBV29-1|TRBD1
CSVPKDRAGELFF
TGCAGCGTCCCAAAAGACAGGGCCGGGGAGCTGTTTTTT
>.|TRBJ2-3|TRBV7-9|.
CASSLAGAVLTDTQYF
TGTGCCAGCAGCTTAGCTGGAGCGGTACTCACAGATACGCAGTATTTT